One sample yielded the 21 T cell receptor beta chains listed below, sequenced in a study of cytomegalovirus exposure and HLA in healthy donors. The study ran its PCR with 60 Vbeta and 13 Jbeta primers. Profiled with immunoSEQ multiplex PCR; TCRdb holds only in-frame clones, not every one. The sample contains some 170,000 clones, 65% to 80% of which appear only once. The sample taken for sequencing was PBMCs. These receptors were collected from a woman aged 30 to 39 in good health and CMV-seronegative.

Of note for this clone: The sample carries other DNA sequences with the same CDR3. The J gene is TRBJ2-7, the V gene TRBV19; a possible D gene is TRBD2 (5 bases). Between the trimmed V and J ends, which lost 4 bases and 4 bases, there was a span of 5 bases. Per germline, CDR1 LNHDA and CDR2 SQIVND (reference sequence). CDR3 length: 11 residues. The CDR3 region is CASSTGYEQYF. DNA of the CDR3: TGTGCCAGTAGTACGGGATACGAGCAGTACTTC.

This sequence joins TRBV5-1 and TRBJ1-6; 7 bases are a match to TRBD1. Germline-derived CDR1 and CDR2 are SGHRS and YFSETQ. The CDR3 sequence is 15 residues long. J lost 8 bases, V lost 2 bases, and 7 bases had no gene match. The DNA of the CDR3 is TGCGCCAGCAGCTTCAGACAGGGAGAGGATTCACCCCTCCACTTT. This gives the protein CASSFRQGEDSPLHF.

This sequence joins TRBV27 and TRBJ1-2; D is uncertain. The germline CDR1 and CDR2 sequences are MNHEY and SMNVEV (reference sequence). The CDR3 is 12 amino acids. Trimming left V 10 bases short and J 3 bases short, with 12 bases between. The CDR3 reads CATGRADYGYTF. For the CDR3, the DNA is TGTGCCACTGGGCGGGCTGACTATGGCTACACCTTC.

The J gene is TRBJ2-3, the V gene TRBV7-3, with D maybe TRBD1 (6 bases). The CDR3 length is 16 residues. CDR1 SGHTA and CDR2 FQGTGA come from the germline V gene. The V end lost 4 bases, the J end lost 6 bases, and 20 bases lay between the germline ends. For the CDR3, the DNA is TGTGCCAGCAGCTCCCGCCCGGACAGCTCAGTCGATACGCAGTATTTT. This sequence encodes CASSSRPDSSVDTQYF.

The chain is built from TRBV12-1 and TRBJ1-6. TRBV12-1 is a documented pseudogene. This CDR3 is 16 amino acids long. The CDR3 here is CASRGWGDYYNSPLHF. Here the CDR3 DNA reads TGTGCCAGCAGGGGTTGGGGGGACTATTATAATTCACCCCTCCACTTT.

This sequence joins TRBV2 and TRBJ2-2; possibly TRBD2 for D (5 bases). The CDR3 has 16 amino acids. V lost 4 bases to trimming and J lost 1 base, with 13 bases between them. The V gene's germline CDR1 is SNHLY and CDR2 FYNNEI. CDR3 loop: CASSGSSSRNTGELFF. In DNA form, the CDR3 reads TGTGCCAGCAGTGGATCTAGCAGTCGGAACACCGGGGAGCTGTTTTTT.

V gene TRBV6-5 combines with J gene TRBJ2-7, with 10 nucleotides matching TRBD2. The CDR3 is 14 residues long. The germline gives CDR1 MNHEY, CDR2 SVGAGI. Trimming cost V 4 bases and J 5 bases; bases outside gene matches: 5. The CDR3 sequence is CASSFLAGGHEQYF. The CDR3 nucleotides are TGTGCCAGCAGTTTCTTAGCGGGAGGTCACGAGCAGTACTTC.

The rearrangement uses TRBV4-1 and TRBJ1-1; 7 bases are a match to TRBD1. CDR3 length equals 15 residues. V shed 2 bases and J 7 bases; nucleotides not matched to a gene: 10. Germline CDR1 reads MGHRA; CDR2 reads YSYEKL. CDR3 sequence reads: CASSQYYPGQSEAFF. The CDR3 DNA reads as TGCGCCAGCAGCCAATACTACCCGGGACAGAGTGAAGCTTTCTTT.

The chain carries TRBV15 and TRBJ2-7, with 7 bases matching TRBD1. This CDR3 has 16 residues. V was clipped by 3 bases and J by 3 bases; unmatched bases: 11. Germline V gene sequence: CDR1 LNHNV, CDR2 YYDKDF (reference sequence). The CDR3 DNA follows: TGTGCCACCAGCAGTCCGTCACAGGGGATAAACTACGAGCAGTACTTC. Protein sequence: CATSSPSQGINYEQYF.

This sequence joins TRBV4-3 and TRBJ2-7, with a possible D match to TRBD2 (5 bases). V lost 3 bases and J 0 bases, leaving 9 bases between the germline ends. Germline V CDR1 and CDR2: LGHNA, YSLEER. This CDR3 has 14 residues. The CDR3: CASSHGLASYEQYF. For the CDR3, the DNA is TGCGCCAGCAGCCACGGTCTAGCCTCCTACGAGCAGTACTTC.

The chain is built from TRBV27 and TRBJ1-2; weak D call: TRBD1 (5 bases). Germline CDR1 MNHEY, CDR2 SMNVEV (reference sequence). The V and J ends lost 5 bases and 4 bases respectively, with 17 bases between them. This CDR3 comprises 15 residues. This CDR3 is CASSPSGGEGYGYTF. The CDR3 DNA sequence: TGTGCCAGCAGTCCAAGTGGGGGGGAGGGCTATGGCTACACCTTC.

This clone has just one count. The J gene is TRBJ2-5, the V gene TRBV5-4; 9 nucleotides match TRBD2. The end of the DNA aligns better with TRBJ2-7, so the J call may be wrong. This CDR3 has 15 residues. CDR1 and CDR2 (germline): SGHNT, YYREEE (reference sequence). The CDR3: CASSLASGRFSEQYF. Written as DNA, the CDR3 is TGTGCCAGCAGCTTGGCAAGCGGGAGGTTCAGCGAGCAGTACTTC.

This rearrangement joins TRBV4-1 to TRBJ1-1, with 7 bases aligning to TRBD1. Germline CDR1 reads MGHRA; CDR2 reads YSYEKL. The ends lost 0 bases at V and 14 bases at J; junction bases unmatched: 15. CDR3 length equals 15 residues. The CDR3 protein is CASSQDLTDTGARFF. CDR3 nucleotide sequence: TGCGCCAGCAGCCAAGATTTAACGGACACAGGGGCGAGATTCTTT.

CDR3 coding DNA: TGTGCCAGCAGTGGAGTCGAGGTGATCTATGGCTACACCTTC. It codes for CASSGVEVIYGYTF. The rearrangement uses TRBV25-1 and TRBJ1-2; D remains unclear. The germline V and J ends were trimmed by 4 bases and 4 bases, with 13 bases remaining between them. Germline V gene data show CDR1 as MGHDK and CDR2 as SYGVNS. There are 14 residues in the CDR3.

The V gene is TRBV27, the J gene TRBJ2-7; 9 positions agree with TRBD2. CDR1 and CDR2 (germline): MNHEY, SMNVEV (reference sequence). This CDR3 is built from 17 residues. J lost 3 bases, V lost 5 bases, and 14 bases had no gene match. CDR3 loop: CASSPIPGGRVLYEQYF. The CDR3 DNA sequence: TGTGCCAGCAGTCCCATCCCTGGCGGGAGGGTCCTCTACGAGCAGTACTTC.

DNA for the CDR3: TGTGCCAGCAGTGACTCGATTCAGGGGGCGAGTGGGGCCAACGTCCTGACTTTC. It yields the protein CASSDSIQGASGANVLTF. The rearrangement joins TRBV6-4 to TRBJ2-6; TRBD1 matches 8 bases. The V and J ends lost 0 bases and 3 bases, in that order; junction bases with no gene match: 7. The CDR3 sequence is 18 residues long. The germline V gene has CDR1 MRHNA and CDR2 SNTAGT.

The chain carries TRBV19 and TRBJ1-5, with 8 nucleotides matching TRBD1. This CDR3 region has 14 residues. Losses at the gene ends were 7 bases for V and 4 bases for J; bases not matched to a gene: 6. Germline V gene data show CDR1 as LNHDA and CDR2 as SQIVND (reference sequence). CDR3 in amino acids: CASTPTGANQPQHF. The CDR3 DNA follows: TGTGCCAGTACTCCGACAGGGGCTAATCAGCCCCAGCATTTT.

The chain combines TRBV5-1 with TRBJ2-1; TRBD1 agrees at 9 bases. Losses at the gene ends were 4 bases for V and 1 base for J; bases not matched to a gene: 9. The CDR3 contains 17 residues. Per germline, CDR1 SGHRS and CDR2 YFSETQ. The CDR3 sequence: CASSGRDRAISYNEQFF. In nucleotides, the CDR3 is TGCGCCAGCAGCGGCCGGGACAGGGCGATTTCCTACAATGAGCAGTTCTTC. Combining the CDR3 with reference TRBV5-1 and TRBJ2-1 gives the whole variable domain KAGVTQTPRYLIKTRGQQVTLSCSPISGHRSVSWYQQTPGQGLQFLFEYFSETQRNKGNFPGRFSGRQFSNSRSEMNVSTLELGDSALYLCASSGRDRAISYNEQFFGPGTRLTVL.

V and J are TRBV5-4 and TRBJ2-1, with 10 bases fitting TRBD1. J gave up 7 bases and V 4 bases, and 11 bases lay outside the gene matches. The CDR3 has 16 residues. The germline V gene has CDR1 SGHNT and CDR2 YYREEE (reference sequence). CDR3: CASSKYGTGAGNEQFF. CDR3 nucleotide sequence: TGTGCCAGCAGCAAATACGGGACAGGGGCTGGGAATGAGCAGTTCTTC.

This clone was counted only a few times. The genes are TRBV21-1 and TRBJ2-7; the table assigns TRBD2, which was not confirmed against the DNA. TRBV21-1 is given as a pseudogene. This CDR3 has 16 residues. The CDR3 sequence: CASSKVRTSGRDEQYF. In DNA, the CDR3 is TGTGCCAGCAGCAAAGTCCGAACTAGCGGGAGAGACGAGCAGTACTTC.

This chain joins TRBV29-1 and TRBJ2-5, with D tentatively TRBD1 (5 bases). Per the germline V gene, CDR1 is SQVTM and CDR2 is ANQGSEA. Trimming cost V 0 bases and J 3 bases, with 20 bases left between them. The length of the CDR3 is 17 residues. For the CDR3, the DNA is TGCAGCGTTGAAGATTGGGGCGAGACAAGCCCAAAAGAGACCCAGTACTTC. It translates to CSVEDWGETSPKETQYF.